A selection of T cell receptor beta chains follows, all from one sample in a study of OX40 agonist ivuxolimab in advanced cancers. Profiling relied on immunoSEQ multiplex PCR, and the TCRdb table lists in-frame clones only, not all of them. The sample has approximately 60,000 clones, roughly 83% seen once. Material: CD4+ or CD8+ T cells sorted from blood, obtained in a trial of the OX40 agonist ivuxolimab. These TCRs come from an adult with an advanced solid tumor such as melanoma, head and neck, liver or kidney cancer. Both conserved end residues are part of each CDR3. Each record gives: D gene, J gene, clone size, V gene, CDR3 protein, CDR3 DNA. A D gene is named only where the DNA matches it firmly. Only some rows state a clone size, as once, few, many or a class for expanded clones.

d_gene: -
j_gene: TRBJ1-3
abundance: -
v_gene: TRBV30
CDR3aa: CAWSPRPSSGNTIYF
CDR3nt: TGTGCCTGGAGTCCCAGACCGTCCTCTGGAAACACCATATATTTT

d_gene: -
j_gene: TRBJ2-7
abundance: -
v_gene: TRBV7-2
CDR3aa: CASSPEAGRVYEQYF
CDR3nt: TGTGCCAGCAGCCCAGAGGCTGGCAGGGTCTACGAGCAGTACTTC

d_gene: -
j_gene: TRBJ1-5
abundance: -
v_gene: TRBV6-5
CDR3aa: CASSYSGTGPNQPQHF
CDR3nt: TGTGCCAGCAGTTACAGCGGAACGGGCCCGAATCAGCCCCAGCATTTT

d_gene: -
j_gene: TRBJ2-3
abundance: -
v_gene: TRBV6-5
CDR3aa: CASSYSIGGTGQYF
CDR3nt: TGTGCCAGCAGTTACTCAATCGGCGGGACCGGACAGTATTTT

d_gene: -
j_gene: TRBJ2-7
abundance: -
v_gene: TRBV18
CDR3aa: CASSPQGDEQYF
CDR3nt: TGTGCCAGCTCACCGCAGGGCGACGAGCAGTACTTC

d_gene: TRBD2
j_gene: TRBJ2-7
abundance: -
v_gene: TRBV7-9
CDR3aa: CASSPWGGYEQYF
CDR3nt: TGTGCCAGCAGCCCGTGGGGGGGCTACGAGCAGTACTTC

d_gene: -
j_gene: TRBJ1-1
abundance: -
v_gene: TRBV7-9
CDR3aa: CASSVGGVHTEAFF
CDR3nt: TGTGCCAGCAGCGTCGGGGGGGTTCACACTGAAGCTTTCTTT

d_gene: -
j_gene: TRBJ2-5
abundance: -
v_gene: TRBV7-9
CDR3aa: CASSLQRLGEETQYF
CDR3nt: TGTGCCAGCAGCTTACAGAGACTAGGGGAAGAGACCCAGTACTTC

d_gene: -
j_gene: TRBJ2-7
abundance: -
v_gene: TRBV30
CDR3aa: CAWSDGPYEQYF
CDR3nt: TGTGCCTGGAGTGACGGACCCTACGAGCAGTACTTC

d_gene: -
j_gene: TRBJ1-6
abundance: -
v_gene: TRBV21-1
CDR3aa: CASSKVVRGAFSDSPLHF
CDR3nt: TGTGCCAGCAGCAAAGTGGTCCGGGGGGCGTTCTCGGATTCACCCCTCCACTTT

d_gene: -
j_gene: TRBJ1-1
abundance: -
v_gene: TRBV5-4
CDR3aa: CASSRPRVTEAFF
CDR3nt: TGTGCCAGCAGCCGACCCAGGGTCACTGAAGCTTTCTTT

d_gene: TRBD2
j_gene: TRBJ2-1
abundance: -
v_gene: TRBV2
CDR3aa: CASVGTRGYNEQFF
CDR3nt: TGTGCCAGCGTGGGGACTAGGGGCTACAATGAGCAGTTCTTC

d_gene: -
j_gene: TRBJ1-2
abundance: -
v_gene: TRBV19
CDR3aa: CASSMGQDYGYTF
CDR3nt: TGTGCCAGTAGTATGGGGCAGGATTATGGCTACACCTTC

d_gene: TRBD1
j_gene: TRBJ2-7
abundance: -
v_gene: TRBV4-2
CDR3aa: CASSRQATGGDPYEQYF
CDR3nt: TGTGCCAGCAGCCGCCAAGCAACAGGGGGCGATCCCTACGAGCAGTACTTC

d_gene: -
j_gene: TRBJ2-7
abundance: -
v_gene: TRBV19
CDR3aa: CASSSTGSYEQYF
CDR3nt: TGTGCCAGTAGTTCCACAGGCTCCTACGAGCAGTACTTC

d_gene: -
j_gene: TRBJ2-7
abundance: -
v_gene: TRBV29-1
CDR3aa: CSVELGLGYEQYF
CDR3nt: TGCAGCGTTGAGTTGGGGCTCGGTTACGAGCAGTACTTC

d_gene: -
j_gene: TRBJ2-7
abundance: -
v_gene: TRBV5-1
CDR3aa: CASSLAGRIYEQYF
CDR3nt: TGCGCCAGCAGCTTGGCCGGTCGGATCTACGAGCAGTACTTC

d_gene: TRBD1
j_gene: TRBJ1-2
abundance: -
v_gene: TRBV5-4
CDR3aa: CASSFGQGGADTNYGYTF
CDR3nt: TGTGCCAGCAGCTTCGGACAGGGAGGGGCCGATACTAACTATGGCTACACCTTC

d_gene: -
j_gene: TRBJ2-7
abundance: -
v_gene: TRBV5-6
CDR3aa: CASSVGFMGYEQYF
CDR3nt: TGTGCCAGCAGCGTGGGTTTTATGGGGTACGAGCAGTACTTC

d_gene: -
j_gene: TRBJ2-2
abundance: -
v_gene: TRBV28
CDR3aa: CASEDLRGPGELFF
CDR3nt: TGTGCCAGCGAAGACCTCCGGGGGCCAGGGGAGCTGTTTTTT

d_gene: -
j_gene: TRBJ2-1
abundance: -
v_gene: TRBV5-1
CDR3aa: CASAVGNEQFF
CDR3nt: TGCGCTAGCGCGGTGGGCAATGAGCAGTTCTTC

d_gene: -
j_gene: TRBJ1-1
abundance: -
v_gene: TRBV6-5
CDR3aa: CASSYSYSMNTEAFF
CDR3nt: TGTGCCAGCAGTTACTCGTACAGTATGAACACTGAAGCTTTCTTT

d_gene: TRBD2
j_gene: TRBJ2-3
abundance: -
v_gene: TRBV7-7
CDR3aa: CASSLVPGGSTDTQYF
CDR3nt: TGTGCCAGCAGCTTAGTACCGGGAGGCTCCACAGATACGCAGTATTTT

d_gene: -
j_gene: TRBJ2-7
abundance: -
v_gene: TRBV6-6
CDR3aa: CASSYRRGAASYEQYF
CDR3nt: TGTGCCAGCAGTTATCGAAGAGGGGCGGCCTCCTACGAGCAGTACTTC

d_gene: -
j_gene: TRBJ1-5
abundance: medium-sized
v_gene: TRBV2
CDR3aa: CASRGQSNQPQHF
CDR3nt: TGTGCCAGCAGGGGGCAGAGCAATCAGCCCCAGCATTTT

d_gene: -
j_gene: TRBJ2-2
abundance: -
v_gene: TRBV23-1
CDR3aa: CASTSIDQRAKDTGELFF
CDR3nt: TGCGCCAGCACCTCAATTGACCAGCGGGCGAAGGACACCGGGGAGCTGTTTTTT

d_gene: -
j_gene: TRBJ2-1
abundance: -
v_gene: TRBV29-1
CDR3aa: CSVLGGSRVDEQFF
CDR3nt: TGCAGCGTTCTAGGAGGGTCAAGGGTTGATGAGCAGTTCTTC

d_gene: -
j_gene: TRBJ2-2
abundance: few
v_gene: TRBV19
CDR3aa: CASSDILESSTGELFF
CDR3nt: TGTGCCAGTAGCGATATACTAGAGTCGAGTACCGGGGAGCTGTTTTTT

d_gene: TRBD2
j_gene: TRBJ2-3
abundance: -
v_gene: TRBV5-1
CDR3aa: CASSLARAGGRLTDTQYF
CDR3nt: TGCGCCAGCAGCTTGGCTCGAGCGGGGGGGCGCCTGACAGATACGCAGTATTTT

d_gene: -
j_gene: TRBJ1-2
abundance: -
v_gene: TRBV6-6
CDR3aa: CASSSGIGYGYTF
CDR3nt: TGTGCCAGCAGCTCAGGGATCGGCTATGGCTACACCTTC

d_gene: TRBD2
j_gene: TRBJ2-5
abundance: -
v_gene: TRBV7-2
CDR3aa: CASRASGSGETQYF
CDR3nt: TGTGCCAGCCGGGCTAGCGGGAGTGGAGAGACCCAGTACTTC

d_gene: -
j_gene: TRBJ1-1
abundance: -
v_gene: TRBV4-1
CDR3aa: CASSQEYGRAGNTEAFF
CDR3nt: TGCGCCAGCAGCCAAGAGTATGGACGGGCGGGGAACACTGAAGCTTTCTTT

d_gene: TRBD1
j_gene: TRBJ1-4
abundance: -
v_gene: TRBV5-6
CDR3aa: CASSLFGTGSLKEKLFF
CDR3nt: TGTGCCAGCAGCTTGTTCGGGACAGGGTCCCTCAAGGAAAAACTGTTTTTT

d_gene: TRBD2
j_gene: TRBJ2-2
abundance: -
v_gene: TRBV7-9
CDR3aa: CASSQTSGGRNTGELFF
CDR3nt: TGTGCCAGCAGCCAGACGAGCGGGGGCAGGAACACCGGGGAGCTGTTTTTT

d_gene: -
j_gene: TRBJ2-3
abundance: -
v_gene: TRBV11-2
CDR3aa: CASSLGPAGSDTQYF
CDR3nt: TGTGCCAGCAGCTTAGGTCCCGCCGGGTCAGATACGCAGTATTTT

d_gene: TRBD2
j_gene: TRBJ2-2
abundance: -
v_gene: TRBV6-1
CDR3aa: CASSGLAGGPGTGELFF
CDR3nt: TGTGCCAGCAGTGGGCTAGCGGGAGGGCCAGGCACCGGGGAGCTGTTTTTT

d_gene: -
j_gene: TRBJ1-5
abundance: -
v_gene: TRBV19
CDR3aa: CASRPWDVSNQPQHF
CDR3nt: TGTGCCAGTAGACCTTGGGACGTTAGCAATCAGCCCCAGCATTTT

d_gene: -
j_gene: TRBJ1-2
abundance: -
v_gene: TRBV9
CDR3aa: CASSVVTGYGYTF
CDR3nt: TGTGCCAGCAGCGTAGTTACAGGCTATGGCTACACCTTC

d_gene: -
j_gene: TRBJ1-1
abundance: -
v_gene: TRBV6-5
CDR3aa: CASSYVKNTEAFF
CDR3nt: TGTGCCAGCAGTTACGTAAAGAACACTGAAGCTTTCTTT

d_gene: -
j_gene: TRBJ1-4
abundance: -
v_gene: TRBV5-4
CDR3aa: CASSLWGDFNEKLFF
CDR3nt: TGTGCCAGCAGCTTGTGGGGGGACTTTAATGAAAAACTGTTTTTT

d_gene: -
j_gene: TRBJ1-5
abundance: -
v_gene: TRBV2
CDR3aa: CASSEGVSNQPQHF
CDR3nt: TGTGCCAGCAGTGAAGGTGTAAGCAATCAGCCCCAGCATTTT

d_gene: TRBD1
j_gene: TRBJ2-5
abundance: -
v_gene: TRBV10-3
CDR3aa: CAISPRTGRQETQYF
CDR3nt: TGTGCCATCAGTCCCAGGACAGGGAGACAAGAGACCCAGTACTTC

d_gene: -
j_gene: TRBJ1-5
abundance: -
v_gene: TRBV6-5
CDR3aa: CASSYSWGAGQPQHF
CDR3nt: TGTGCCAGCAGTTACTCGTGGGGGGCAGGTCAGCCCCAGCATTTT

d_gene: TRBD1
j_gene: TRBJ1-3
abundance: -
v_gene: TRBV30
CDR3aa: CASGQGDRETIYF
CDR3nt: TGTGCCTCCGGACAGGGAGATCGGGAAACCATATATTTT

d_gene: TRBD1
j_gene: TRBJ1-2
abundance: once
v_gene: TRBV19
CDR3aa: CASGPGGSSYGYTF
CDR3nt: TGTGCCAGTGGCCCAGGGGGTAGTAGCTATGGCTACACCTTC

d_gene: -
j_gene: TRBJ2-1
abundance: -
v_gene: TRBV19
CDR3aa: CASSLTPYNEQFF
CDR3nt: TGTGCCAGTAGTCTGACTCCCTACAATGAGCAGTTCTTC

d_gene: -
j_gene: TRBJ2-4
abundance: -
v_gene: TRBV15
CDR3aa: CATSRPAEGLAKNIQYF
CDR3nt: TGTGCCACCAGCAGACCAGCGGAAGGCCTGGCCAAAAACATTCAGTACTTC